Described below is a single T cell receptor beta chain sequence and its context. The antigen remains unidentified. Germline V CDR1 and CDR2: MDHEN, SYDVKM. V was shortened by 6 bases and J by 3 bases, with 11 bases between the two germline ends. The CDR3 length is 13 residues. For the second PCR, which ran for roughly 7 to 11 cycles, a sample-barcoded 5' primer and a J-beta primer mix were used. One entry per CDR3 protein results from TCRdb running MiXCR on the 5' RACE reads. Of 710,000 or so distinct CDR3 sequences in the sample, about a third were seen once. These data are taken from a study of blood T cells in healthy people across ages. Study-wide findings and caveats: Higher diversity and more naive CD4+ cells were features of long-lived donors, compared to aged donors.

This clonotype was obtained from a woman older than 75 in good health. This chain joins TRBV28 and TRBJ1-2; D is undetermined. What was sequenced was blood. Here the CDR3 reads CASSFRTHYGYTF. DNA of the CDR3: TGTGCCAGCAGCTTCCGTACGCACTATGGCTACACCTTC.